Each of the 26 T cell receptor beta chains below was sequenced from the same sample in a study of CD8 T cells in Susac syndrome. cDNA came from 0.5 to 1 ug RNA primed by random hexamers. TCRdb redid the calling of the immunoSEQ multiplex PCR reads with MiXCR, one entry per CDR3 protein. The repertoire has a few hundred thousand distinct CDR3 sequences, about 95% of them found once; the top ten carry 0.085% to 0.1%. Sequencing input: CD4+ T cells from PBMCs. The receptors were sampled from a human donor with multiple sclerosis.

This chain joins TRBV29-1 and TRBJ2-3; 8 nucleotides align to TRBD1. The CDR3 is 14 amino acids. Trimming cost V 4 bases and J 6 bases; bases outside gene matches: 9. The germline V gene encodes CDR1 SQVTM and CDR2 ANQGSEA. CDR3 sequence: CSVARTGFTDTQYF. CDR3 nucleotides: TGCAGCGTTGCCAGGACAGGGTTCACCGATACGCAGTATTTT.

The V call is TRBV20-1, the J call TRBJ2-1, with TRBD1 matching 8 bases. V trimming: 6 bases; J trimming: 7 bases; junction bases outside the gene matches: 14. The CDR3 extends over 15 amino acids. CDR1 and CDR2 from the germline V gene are DFQATT and SNEGSKA (reference sequence). The CDR3 protein is CSARTGGPRGNEQFF. In nucleotides, the CDR3 is TGCAGTGCGCGTACAGGGGGACCTCGAGGGAATGAGCAGTTCTTC.

This chain links TRBV20-1 with TRBJ1-6; the match to TRBD1 covers 8 bases. The CDR3 is 15 amino acids. Germline-derived CDR1 and CDR2 are DFQATT and SNEGSKA (reference sequence). Trimming cost V 5 bases and J 10 bases; bases outside gene matches: 13. CDR3 sequence: CSAGGRQGLGSPLHF. The CDR3 DNA sequence: TGCAGTGCTGGGGGAAGACAGGGGTTGGGCTCACCCCTCCACTTT.

The gene calls are TRBV12-3 or TRBV12-4 and TRBJ1-2; TRBD1 aligns across 8 bases. The length of the CDR3 is 15 residues. With V trimmed by 7 bases and J by 7 bases, 14 bases remained unmatched. CDR3 coding DNA: TGTGCCAGCAACCGCCCCGGACAGGGCTTATCTGGCTACACCTTC. It yields the protein CASNRPGQGLSGYTF.

This chain connects TRBV20-1 to TRBJ2-3; 7 bases line up with TRBD1. CDR3 size: 13 residues. CDR1 and CDR2 from the germline V gene are DFQATT and SNEGSKA (reference sequence). V shed 3 bases and J 5 bases; nucleotides not matched to a gene: 5. CDR3 in amino acids: CSARSTGKDTQYF. CDR3 nucleotides: TGCAGTGCTAGGTCGACAGGGAAAGATACGCAGTATTTT.

The chain joins TRBV20-1 to TRBJ2-1, with D possibly matching TRBD1 (6 bases). V dropped 3 bases and J dropped 0 bases, with 12 bases sitting between them. Germline V gene lookup returns CDR1 DFQATT and CDR2 SNEGSKA (reference sequence). The CDR3 contains 15 residues. The CDR3 DNA reads TGCAGTGCTAGGAGGGACACAAGCTCCTACAATGAGCAGTTCTTC. Residues: CSARRDTSSYNEQFF.

The CDR3 coding sequence is TGTGCCAGCAGCTTTCGCGTAACAGATACGCAGTATTTT. Protein sequence: CASSFRVTDTQYF. The V and J genes are TRBV7-2 and TRBJ2-3; D not certain. CDR3 size: 13 residues. Germline loops: CDR1 SGHTA, CDR2 FQGNSA. V lost 3 bases, J lost 3 bases, and 7 bases lay in between. Variable domain in full (rest from reference TRBV7-2 and TRBJ2-3): GAGVSQSPSNKVTEKGKDVELRCDPISGHTALYWYRQSLGQGLEFLIYFQGNSAPDKSGLPSDRFSAERTGGSVSTLTIQRTQQEDSAVYLCASSFRVTDTQYFGPGTRLTVL.

The chain has TRBV3-1 and TRBJ1-2, with TRBD1 identical over 10 bases. This CDR3 has 14 amino acids. CDR1 LGHDT and CDR2 YNNKEL come from the germline V gene (reference sequence). V shed 4 bases, J shed 7 bases, and the junction held 6 bases outside the gene matches. CDR3 nucleotides: TGTGCCAGCAGCCGCGGACAGGGGGGTGTTGGCTACACCTTC. This codes for CASSRGQGGVGYTF.

The rearrangement links TRBV23-1 to TRBJ2-5; D call uncertain. TRBV23-1 is designated an ORF whose function remains uncertain. Trimming left V 3 bases short and J 4 bases short, with 6 bases between. CDR3 length: 12 residues. In DNA, the CDR3 is TGCGCCAGCAGTCACCGCCCAGAGACCCAGTACTTC. Residues: CASSHRPETQYF.

The chain uses TRBV29-1 and TRBJ2-7, with 7 positions matching TRBD2. Germline loops: CDR1 SQVTM, CDR2 ANQGSEA. The length of the CDR3 is 14 residues. Germline trimming cut 4 bases from V and 2 bases from J; bases unmatched to any gene: 8. CDR3 coding DNA: TGCAGCGTTGTTTGGCGGGAGCATACCTACGAGCAGTACTTC. It specifies CSVVWREHTYEQYF.

V and J are TRBV10-3 and TRBJ2-5; perhaps TRBD1 as D (6 bases). The CDR3 runs 13 residues. The germline V gene encodes CDR1 ENHRY and CDR2 SYGVKD. With 10 bases removed from V and 1 base from J, the gap between germline ends came to 13 bases. The CDR3 DNA sequence: TGTGCCACCAGGGGCACGGTCCAAGAGACCCAGTACTTC. Protein product: CATRGTVQETQYF.

This clonotype was observed once. The genes are TRBV5-1 and TRBJ1-2; unclear D gene. CDR3 size: 14 residues. Trimming cost V 0 bases and J 8 bases, with 14 bases left between them. Germline CDR1 is SGHRS and CDR2 is YFSETQ. The CDR3 DNA is TGCGCCAGCAGCTTGGCCCTCCGGACGGGAGGCTACACCTTC. This codes for CASSLALRTGGYTF.

The sample holds one count of this clonotype. The chain combines TRBV2 with TRBJ2-5; TRBD2 matches at 8 bases. This CDR3 has 14 amino acids. V lost 3 bases to trimming and J lost 1 base; unmatched junction nucleotides: 1. Germline CDR1 reads SNHLY; CDR2 reads FYNNEI. The CDR3: CASSERGVQETQYF. Here the CDR3 DNA reads TGTGCCAGCAGTGAGCGGGGGGTCCAAGAGACCCAGTACTTC. Looking up the rest from reference TRBV2 and TRBJ2-5 gives the full variable domain: EPEVTQTPSHQVTQMGQEVILRCVPISNHLYFYWYRQILGQKVEFLVSFYNNEISEKSEIFDDQFSVERPDGSNFTLKIRSTKLEDSAMYFCASSERGVQETQYFGPGTRLLVL.

This rearrangement joins TRBV7-9 to TRBJ2-1; 12 nucleotides agree with TRBD2. V lost 5 bases, J lost 5 bases, and 4 bases stayed unmatched. The V gene's germline CDR1 is SEHNR and CDR2 FQNEAQ (reference sequence). The CDR3 is 15 residues long. CDR3 coding DNA: TGTGCCAGCAGCGACGGGACTAGCGGGCACAATGAGCAGTTCTTC. Translating gives CASSDGTSGHNEQFF. The full variable domain, its missing parts supplied by reference TRBV7-9 and TRBJ2-1, is DTGVSQNPRHKITKRGQNVTFRCDPISEHNRLYWYRQTLGQGPEFLTYFQNEAQLEKSRLLSDRFSAERPKGSFSTLEIQRTEQGDSAMYLCASSDGTSGHNEQFFGPGTRLTVL.

The V and J genes are TRBV15 and TRBJ2-1, with D maybe TRBD1 (7 bases). Germline CDR1 LNHNV, CDR2 YYDKDF (reference sequence). Trimming cost V 0 bases and J 4 bases, with 16 bases left between them. The CDR3 has 17 amino acids. CDR3 coding DNA: TGTGCCACCAGCAGAGATTACGGAGGGGGCGCGTACAATGAGCAGTTCTTC. It is translated as CATSRDYGGGAYNEQFF.

DNA for the CDR3: TGTGCCAGCAGCGCTCCAAAGGGATTCACTGAAGCTTTCTTT. It translates to CASSAPKGFTEAFF. V is TRBV25-1 and J is TRBJ1-1; D remains ambiguous. The CDR3 is 14 residues long. Per the germline V gene, CDR1 is MGHDK and CDR2 is SYGVNS. V lost 6 bases and J 4 bases, leaving 15 bases between the germline ends.

This chain joins TRBV9 and TRBJ2-5; 7 bases align to TRBD1. Looked up from germline, CDR1 is SGDLS and CDR2 is YYNGEE. Trimming removed 0 bases from V and 5 bases from J; junction bases left unmatched: 7. The CDR3 runs 15 residues. The CDR3 sequence: CASSVATGLGETQYF. In nucleotides, the CDR3 is TGTGCCAGCAGCGTAGCGACAGGGCTGGGGGAGACCCAGTACTTC.

The gene calls are TRBV24-1 and TRBJ1-2, with a weak D call TRBD1 (5 bases). Germline CDR1 reads KGHDR; CDR2 reads SFDVKD. CDR3 size: 14 residues. The V end was cut by 3 bases, the J end by 4 bases, with 11 bases between. DNA of the CDR3: TGTGCCACCAGTGATCGGGACCGTGGCTATGGCTACACCTTC. It is translated as CATSDRDRGYGYTF.

The chain carries TRBV27 and TRBJ1-2; a possible D gene is TRBD1 (6 bases). Trimming cost V 5 bases and J 4 bases, with 14 bases left between them. Germline V gene data show CDR1 as MNHEY and CDR2 as SMNVEV (reference sequence). The CDR3 has 14 amino acids. Written as DNA, the CDR3 is TGTGCCAGCAGTGGAAACAGGGAGAGCTATGGCTACACCTTC. It yields the protein CASSGNRESYGYTF.

V and J are TRBV6-5 and TRBJ1-1; D is unresolved. Germline V gives CDR1 MNHEY, CDR2 SVGAGI. Trimming shortened V by 3 bases and J by 10 bases, and 15 bases separated the two germline ends. The CDR3 has 13 residues. The CDR3 sequence is CASSYNPNLAAFF. CDR3 in DNA: TGTGCCAGCAGTTATAACCCAAACCTCGCAGCTTTCTTT.

V gene TRBV7-2 combines with J gene TRBJ2-1, with D perhaps TRBD1 or TRBD2 (5 bases each). Germline loops: CDR1 SGHTA, CDR2 FQGNSA. This CDR3 region has 13 residues. V was trimmed by 4 bases and J by 3 bases, leaving 7 bases between them. CDR3 amino acids: CASSWGIYNEQFF. CDR3 sequence (DNA): TGTGCCAGCAGCTGGGGGATCTACAATGAGCAGTTCTTC. Looking up the rest from reference TRBV7-2 and TRBJ2-1 gives the full variable domain: GAGVSQSPSNKVTEKGKDVELRCDPISGHTALYWYRQSLGQGLEFLIYFQGNSAPDKSGLPSDRFSAERTGGSVSTLTIQRTQQEDSAVYLCASSWGIYNEQFFGPGTRLTVL.

The rearrangement joins TRBV5-1 to TRBJ1-1, with 7 bases lining up with TRBD1. CDR1 SGHRS and CDR2 YFSETQ come from the germline V gene. V lost 0 bases to trimming and J lost 4 bases; unmatched junction nucleotides: 9. This CDR3 is built from 16 residues. CDR3 sequence reads: CASSLAPAGGGTEAFF. The CDR3 DNA is TGCGCCAGCAGCTTGGCCCCGGCAGGGGGAGGCACTGAAGCTTTCTTT.

The chain combines TRBV12-5 with TRBJ1-2; TRBD1 agrees at 8 bases. The CDR3 spans 16 residues. V dropped 1 base and J dropped 7; count of bases not matched to a gene: 11. Looked up from germline, CDR1 is LGHNT and CDR2 is FRNRAP. The CDR3 nucleotides are TGTGCTAGTGGTTTGGCACAGCAGGGGGCAAGAACTGGCTACACCTTC. This translates into CASGLAQQGARTGYTF. Full variable domain (remainder filled in from reference TRBV12-5 and TRBJ1-2): DARVTQTPRHKVTEMGQEVTMRCQPILGHNTVFWYRQTMMQGLELLAYFRNRAPLDDSGMPKDRFSAEMPDATLATLKIQPSEPRDSAVYFCASGLAQQGARTGYTFGSGTRLTVV.

V gene TRBV5-4 combines with J gene TRBJ1-4; TRBD1 is a possible D gene (5 bases). Trimming stripped 5 bases from V and 13 bases from J, with 15 bases between. CDR3 size: 12 residues. Germline CDR1 reads SGHNT; CDR2 reads YYREEE (reference sequence). In DNA form, the CDR3 reads TGTGCCAGCAGGTTCCCCCGGGACCTACTGTTTTTT. The encoded protein is CASRFPRDLLFF.

The chain couples TRBV29-1 to TRBJ2-5, with TRBD2 matching over 7 bases. The V segment lost 3 bases and the J segment 5 bases; nucleotides outside the gene matches: 0. The germline CDR1 and CDR2 sequences are SQVTM and ANQGSEA. The CDR3 totals 11 residues. The CDR3 DNA sequence: TGCAGCGTTGAGGGAGGGGAGACCCAGTACTTC. The encoded protein is CSVEGGETQYF.

This clonotype was counted a single time. The DNA of the CDR3 is TGCGCCAGTCGGAAGAACAGGGACTCGAACACTGAAGCTTTCTTT. It yields the protein CASRKNRDSNTEAFF. The V and J genes are TRBV5-1 and TRBJ1-1, with D possibly matching TRBD1 (6 bases). Germline V gene lookup returns CDR1 SGHRS and CDR2 YFSETQ. This CDR3 is built from 15 residues. With 8 bases removed from V and 1 base from J, the gap between germline ends came to 18 bases.